One sample yielded the 8 T cell receptor beta chains listed below, sequenced in a study of response to subunit inactivated influenza vaccine. TCRdb used MiXCR to reprocess the RT-PCR reads, holding one entry per CDR3 protein. The data contain around 570,000 distinct CDR3 sequences, about 11% of them singletons. This sample also appeared in a second study, on T cells expressing NK-cell markers. That investigation notes: In generating TCR beta cDNA, 5'RACE template switching with UMIs was used.

Material: PBMCs from blood, obtained on the day of vaccination. These receptor sequences come from a man aged 45 to 65 who received an inactivated influenza vaccine.

This clonotype was counted between two and nine times. This sequence joins TRBV6-2 or TRBV6-3 and TRBJ2-6; 10 nucleotides agree with TRBD1. This CDR3 has 19 amino acids. V gave up 4 bases and J gave up 2 bases; unmatched junction bases: 11. Germline CDR1 is MNHEY and CDR2 is SVGEGT. The CDR3 is CASSFTQGQGYAGANVLTF. CDR3 coding DNA: TGTGCCAGCAGTTTCACCCAGGGACAGGGGTACGCTGGGGCCAACGTCCTGACTTTC.

The chain joins TRBV5-1 to TRBJ1-1, with D uncertain. This CDR3 is 14 amino acids long. The ends were cut back, 3 bases at V and 0 bases at J, with 9 bases in the middle. The germline V gene has CDR1 SGHRS and CDR2 YFSETQ. The CDR3 loop reads CASSSPPMNTEAFF. The CDR3, as DNA: TGCGCCAGCAGCTCCCCACCTATGAACACTGAAGCTTTCTTT.

This rearrangement joins TRBV10-3 to TRBJ2-1; a weak D match, TRBD1 (6 bases). V gave up 7 bases and J gave up 3 bases, with 16 bases separating them. The CDR3 contains 15 residues. Germline V gene data show CDR1 as ENHRY and CDR2 as SYGVKD. The CDR3: CAIKSHRDVYNEQFF. In DNA form, the CDR3 reads TGTGCCATCAAATCGCACAGGGACGTCTACAATGAGCAGTTCTTC.

The rearrangement uses TRBV4-1 and TRBJ2-2; TRBD1 agrees at 10 bases. V gave up 2 bases and J gave up 3 bases; unmatched junction bases: 3. The CDR3 has 16 amino acids. In germline, CDR1 is MGHRA, CDR2 YSYEKL. Here the CDR3 reads CASSQRGQGYTGELFF. The CDR3 DNA follows: TGCGCCAGCAGCCAAAGGGGACAGGGGTACACCGGGGAGCTGTTTTTT.

This clonotype occurred many times. V usage is TRBV12-3 or TRBV12-4 and J usage is TRBJ1-2, with no clear D. Trimming took 5 bases from V and 4 from J, leaving 14 bases between them. This CDR3 is built from 14 residues. This CDR3 reads CASSPGGGTYGYTF. The DNA of the CDR3 is TGTGCCAGCAGTCCAGGTGGCGGCACCTATGGCTACACCTTC.

This chain uses TRBV24-1 with TRBJ2-5; D may match TRBD1 or TRBD2 (5 bases each). Trimming cost V 5 bases and J 5 bases, with 17 bases left between them. This CDR3 contains 15 residues. Germline V gene data show CDR1 as KGHDR and CDR2 as SFDVKD. CDR3 bases: TGTGCCACCAGTGCTCCGGGACGGCGCACGGAGACCCAGTACTTC. Translating gives CATSAPGRRTETQYF.

This clonotype was seen many times. The J gene is TRBJ1-4, the V gene TRBV7-9, with no clear D. This CDR3 contains 15 residues. Germline CDR1 reads SEHNR; CDR2 reads FQNEAQ (reference sequence). V shed 0 bases and J shed 5 bases, with 10 bases lying between them. CDR3 loop: CASSLAVTPNEKLFF. In DNA, the CDR3 is TGTGCCAGCAGCTTAGCGGTTACTCCAAATGAAAAACTGTTTTTT. The full variable domain, in which reference TRBV7-9 and TRBJ1-4 provide the parts outside the CDR3, is DTGVSQNPRHKITKRGQNVTFRCDPISEHNRLYWYRQTLGQGPEFLTYFQNEAQLEKSRLLSDRFSAERPKGSFSTLEIQRTEQGDSAMYLCASSLAVTPNEKLFFGSGTQLSVL.

The V and J genes are TRBV4-1 and TRBJ2-1, with 8 bases aligning to TRBD1. The CDR3 is made up of 17 amino acids. Trimming removed 0 bases from V and 8 bases from J; junction bases left unmatched: 12. Per the germline V gene, CDR1 is MGHRA and CDR2 is YSYEKL. CDR3 bases: TGCGCCAGCAGCCAAGATTCCCCCTGGACAGGGATCTATGAGCAGTTCTTC. This encodes CASSQDSPWTGIYEQFF.